The clone carrying this TCR beta chain came up many times. The antigen is not known. The sample belongs to a study of blood T cells in healthy people across ages. Points from the study as a whole: Strong correlation linked observed beta diversity and percent naive T cells.

With a J-beta primer mix and a sample-barcoded 5' primer, a second PCR ran about 6 to 11 cycles. A template-switch adaptor containing 12 random nucleotides labeled each cDNA molecule. Individual samples furnished no less than 2.5 million CDR3-containing paired-end reads apiece. TCRdb used MiXCR to reprocess the 5' RACE reads, holding one entry per CDR3 protein. There are approximately 680,000 distinct CDR3 sequences in the sample; 32% occur only once, and 15% to 17% lies in the top ten. The germline gives CDR1 SNHLY, CDR2 FYNNEI. The CDR3 loop spans 13 amino acids. The V gene lost 4 bases and the J gene lost 6 bases, with 12 bases spanning the gap.

The chain has TRBV2 and TRBJ1-2; possibly TRBD1 for D (5 bases). The sequencing input was blood. This clonotype originated in a woman at least 80 years old in good health. CDR3 sequence reads: CASSGDGADGYTF. As DNA, the CDR3 is TGTGCCAGCAGTGGGGACGGGGCAGATGGCTACACCTTC.